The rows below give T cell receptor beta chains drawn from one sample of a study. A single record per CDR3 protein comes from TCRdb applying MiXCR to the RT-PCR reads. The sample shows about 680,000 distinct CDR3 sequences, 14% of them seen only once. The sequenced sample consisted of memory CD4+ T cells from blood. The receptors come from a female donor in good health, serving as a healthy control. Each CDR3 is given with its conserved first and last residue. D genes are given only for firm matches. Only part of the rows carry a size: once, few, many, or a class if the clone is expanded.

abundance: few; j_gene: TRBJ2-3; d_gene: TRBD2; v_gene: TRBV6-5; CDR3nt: TGTGCCAGCAGCCCCCAGGGACTAGCGGGAGGAGATACGCAGTATTTT; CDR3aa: CASSPQGLAGGDTQYF
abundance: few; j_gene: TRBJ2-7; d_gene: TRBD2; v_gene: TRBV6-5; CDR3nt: TGTGCCAGCAGGGGGGGACTAGCGGGGGGATCCTACGAGCAGTACTTC; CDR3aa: CASRGGLAGGSYEQYF
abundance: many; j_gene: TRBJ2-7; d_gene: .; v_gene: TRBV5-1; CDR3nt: TGCGCCAGCAGCTTGTTCCAAGACACCTACGAGCAGTACTTC; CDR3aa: CASSLFQDTYEQYF
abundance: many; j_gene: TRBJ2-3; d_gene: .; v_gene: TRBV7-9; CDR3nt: TGTGCCAGCAGCCCCACTGGTTCGACAGATACGCAGTATTTT; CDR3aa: CASSPTGSTDTQYF
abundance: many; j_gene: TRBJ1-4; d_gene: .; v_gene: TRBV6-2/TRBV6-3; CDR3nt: TGTGCCAGCACCTTCTTCGAAGATGAAAAACTGTTTTTT; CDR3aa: CASTFFEDEKLFF
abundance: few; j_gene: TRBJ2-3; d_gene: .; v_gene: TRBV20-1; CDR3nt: TGCAGTGCTAGACAGAGCACAGATACGCAGTATTTT; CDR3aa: CSARQSTDTQYF
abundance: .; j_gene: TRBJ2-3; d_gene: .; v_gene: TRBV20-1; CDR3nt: TGCAGTGCTAGAGATCCATCAGATACGCAGTATTTT; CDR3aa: CSARDPSDTQYF
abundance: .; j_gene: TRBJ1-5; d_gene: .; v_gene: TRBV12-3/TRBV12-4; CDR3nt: TGTGCCAGCAGACCTTCAGGGAGGGGTGGCAATCAGCCCCAGCATTTT; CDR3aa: CASRPSGRGGNQPQHF
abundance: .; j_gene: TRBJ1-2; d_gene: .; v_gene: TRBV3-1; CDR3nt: TGTGCCAGCAGCCAAGATCCGGGAGTCGCGGGCTACACCTTC; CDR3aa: CASSQDPGVAGYTF
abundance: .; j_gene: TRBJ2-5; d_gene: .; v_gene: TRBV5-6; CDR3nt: TGTGCCAGCAGCTCTCCTATAGAAGGGGAGACCCAGTACTTC; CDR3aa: CASSSPIEGETQYF
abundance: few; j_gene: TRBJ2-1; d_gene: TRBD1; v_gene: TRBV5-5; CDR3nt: TGTGCCAGCATCCCCGGGACAGGGGGCTATGAGCAGTTCTTC; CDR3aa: CASIPGTGGYEQFF
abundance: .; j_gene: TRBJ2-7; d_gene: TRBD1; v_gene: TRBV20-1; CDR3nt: TGCAGTGCCCCCCGTCAGGACAGGGCTTCCTACGAGCAGTACTTC; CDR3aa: CSAPRQDRASYEQYF
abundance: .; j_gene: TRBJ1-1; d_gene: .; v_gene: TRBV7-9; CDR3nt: TGTGCCAGCAGCGCGGACGGCGGGAACACTGAAGCTTTCTTT; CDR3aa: CASSADGGNTEAFF
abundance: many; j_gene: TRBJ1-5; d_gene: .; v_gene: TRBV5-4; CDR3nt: TGTGCCAGCAGCGACGGAGGGGTGGGTCAGCCCCAGCATTTT; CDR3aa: CASSDGGVGQPQHF
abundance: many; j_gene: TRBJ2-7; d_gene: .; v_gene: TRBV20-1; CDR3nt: TGCAGTGCTAGAGATCGGTTAGGACGCTACGAGCAGTACTTC; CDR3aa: CSARDRLGRYEQYF
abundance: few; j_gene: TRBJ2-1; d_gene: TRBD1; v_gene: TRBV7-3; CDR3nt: TGTGCCAGCAGCTTAAGTGGACAGGGGTATAATGAGCAGTTCTTC; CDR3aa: CASSLSGQGYNEQFF
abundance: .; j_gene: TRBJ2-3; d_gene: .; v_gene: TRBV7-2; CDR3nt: TGTGCCAGCAGCTTACGCGGGTACAGCACAGATACGCAGTATTTT; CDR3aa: CASSLRGYSTDTQYF
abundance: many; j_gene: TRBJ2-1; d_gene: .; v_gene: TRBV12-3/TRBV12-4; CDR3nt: TGTGCCAGCAGTTTAAGGGTATCCAGCGACGATGAAAAGGCTGAGCAGTTCTTC; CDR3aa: CASSLRVSSDDEKAEQFF
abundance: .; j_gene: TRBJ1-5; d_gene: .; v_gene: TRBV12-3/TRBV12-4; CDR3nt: TGTGCCAGCAGTTTAAGCAGCACCGGCAATCAGCCCCAGCATTTT; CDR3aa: CASSLSSTGNQPQHF
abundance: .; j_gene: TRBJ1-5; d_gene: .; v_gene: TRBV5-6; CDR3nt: TGTGCCAGCAGCGCCGAGAATGGCAATCAGCCCCAGCATTTT; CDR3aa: CASSAENGNQPQHF
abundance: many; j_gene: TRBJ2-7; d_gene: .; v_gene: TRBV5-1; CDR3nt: TGCGCCAGCAGCTTGGGGGGGGTTGGCTACGAGCAGTACTTC; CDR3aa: CASSLGGVGYEQYF
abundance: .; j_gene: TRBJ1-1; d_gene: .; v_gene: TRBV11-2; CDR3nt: TGTGCCAGCAGCTTAATGGGGCCCATGAACACTGAAGCTTTCTTT; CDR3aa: CASSLMGPMNTEAFF
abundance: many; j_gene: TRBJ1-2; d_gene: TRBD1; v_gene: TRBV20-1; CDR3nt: TGCAGTGCTTTCGGGACAGGGGTCTATGGCTACACCTTC; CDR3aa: CSAFGTGVYGYTF
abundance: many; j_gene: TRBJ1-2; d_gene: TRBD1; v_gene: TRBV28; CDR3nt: TGTGCCAGCAGTAGACCGACAGGGGATAACTATGGCTACACCTTC; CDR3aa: CASSRPTGDNYGYTF
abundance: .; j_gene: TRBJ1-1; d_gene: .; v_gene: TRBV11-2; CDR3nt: TGTGCCAGCAGCTTAGGGGCGAGAGGGGTCGGCACTGAAGCTTTCTTT; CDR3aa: CASSLGARGVGTEAFF
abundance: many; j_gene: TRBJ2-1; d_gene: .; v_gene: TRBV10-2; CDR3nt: TGCGCCAGCACTCAGTCGGCTCCGCCCCACAATGAGCAGTTCTTC; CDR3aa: CASTQSAPPHNEQFF
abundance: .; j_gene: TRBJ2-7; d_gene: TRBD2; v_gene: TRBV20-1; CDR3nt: TGCAGTGCTAGCCCTCGGGGGGGCGGGAGGTTCGACGAGCAGTACTTC; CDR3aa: CSASPRGGGRFDEQYF
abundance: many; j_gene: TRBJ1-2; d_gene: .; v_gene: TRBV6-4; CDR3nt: TGTGCCAGCAGTGCTCTCTATGGCTACACCTTC; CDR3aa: CASSALYGYTF
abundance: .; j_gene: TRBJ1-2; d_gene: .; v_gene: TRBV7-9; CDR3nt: TGTGCCAGCAGCTACTCGACGGTCGAAGGCGGCTACACCTTC; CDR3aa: CASSYSTVEGGYTF
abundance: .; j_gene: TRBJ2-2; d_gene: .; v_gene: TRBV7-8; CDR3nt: TGTGTCACGACAGCCTCACTCGGGGAGCTGTTTTTT; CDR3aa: CVTTASLGELFF
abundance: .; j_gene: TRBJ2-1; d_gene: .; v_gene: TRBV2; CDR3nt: TGTGCCAGCAGTGCACTAAGGGACAATGAGCAGTTCTTC; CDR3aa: CASSALRDNEQFF
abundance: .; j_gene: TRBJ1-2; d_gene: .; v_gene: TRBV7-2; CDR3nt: TGTGCCAGCAGCTCGTGGCTGACAGCCACCAACTATGGCTACACCTTC; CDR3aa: CASSSWLTATNYGYTF
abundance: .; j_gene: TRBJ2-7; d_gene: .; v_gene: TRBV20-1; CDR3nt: TGCAGTGCTCCAAGTAATGACTATCGCATCGTCGGCGAGCAGTACTTC; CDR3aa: CSAPSNDYRIVGEQYF
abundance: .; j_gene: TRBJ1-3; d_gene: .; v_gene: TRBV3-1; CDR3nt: TGTGCCAGCAGCCAAGCCGGACGGGTCTCTGGAAACACCATATATTTT; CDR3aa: CASSQAGRVSGNTIYF
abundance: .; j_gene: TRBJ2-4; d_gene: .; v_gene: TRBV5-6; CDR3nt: TGTGCCAGCAGCCCCTATCTGGGGCGGCAAAACATTCAGTACTTC; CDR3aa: CASSPYLGRQNIQYF
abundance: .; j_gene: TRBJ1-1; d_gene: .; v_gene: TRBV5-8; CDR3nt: TGTGCCAGCAGGATTTATATGAACACTGAAGCTTTCTTT; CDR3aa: CASRIYMNTEAFF
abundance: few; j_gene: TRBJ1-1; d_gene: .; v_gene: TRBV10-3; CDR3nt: TGTGCCATCAGTGATGGGGGGGCTGAGGAAGCTTTCTTT; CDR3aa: CAISDGGAEEAFF
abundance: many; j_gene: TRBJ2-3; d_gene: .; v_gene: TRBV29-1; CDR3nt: TGCAGCGTTGAGGGTGTAAGGGGCATATCCACAGATACGCAGTATTTT; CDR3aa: CSVEGVRGISTDTQYF
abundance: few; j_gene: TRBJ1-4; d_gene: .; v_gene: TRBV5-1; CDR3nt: TGCGCCAGCAGCTCTCAGACCGGGACGGGGGAAAAACTGTTTTTT; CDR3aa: CASSSQTGTGEKLFF
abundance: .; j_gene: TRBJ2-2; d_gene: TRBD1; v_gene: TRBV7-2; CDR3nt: TGTGCCAGCAGAACTCCGGGACAGGGTCTGTACAAAGGGGAGCTGTTTTTT; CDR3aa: CASRTPGQGLYKGELFF
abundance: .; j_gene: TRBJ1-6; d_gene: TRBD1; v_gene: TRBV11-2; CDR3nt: TGTGCCAGCAGCTTAGACGGGACAGGATACAATTCACCCCTCCACTTT; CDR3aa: CASSLDGTGYNSPLHF
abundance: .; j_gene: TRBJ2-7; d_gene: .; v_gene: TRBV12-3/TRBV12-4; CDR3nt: TGTGCCAGCAGCAGGGTTACGAACGAGCAGTACTTC; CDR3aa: CASSRVTNEQYF
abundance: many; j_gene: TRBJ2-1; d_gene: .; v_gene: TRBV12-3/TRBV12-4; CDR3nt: TGTGCCAGCAGTTTAGCGCGCCCTGAGCAGTTCTTC; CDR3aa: CASSLARPEQFF
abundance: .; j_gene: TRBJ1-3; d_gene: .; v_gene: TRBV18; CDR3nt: TGTGCCAGCTCACCAATTCAATGGGACACCATATATTTT; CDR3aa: CASSPIQWDTIYF
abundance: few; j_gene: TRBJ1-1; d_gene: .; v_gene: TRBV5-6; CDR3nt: TGTGCCAGCAGCCTGCGGATCTCCAAGGCTTTCTTT; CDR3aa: CASSLRISKAFF
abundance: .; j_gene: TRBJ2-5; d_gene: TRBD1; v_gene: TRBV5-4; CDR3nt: TGTGCCAGCAGCCCGACCTCGGGACAGGCAGAGACCCAGTACTTC; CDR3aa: CASSPTSGQAETQYF
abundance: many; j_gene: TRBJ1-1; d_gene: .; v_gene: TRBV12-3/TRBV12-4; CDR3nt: TGTGCCAGCAGTTTAAAGCGCACTGAAGCTTTCTTT; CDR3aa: CASSLKRTEAFF
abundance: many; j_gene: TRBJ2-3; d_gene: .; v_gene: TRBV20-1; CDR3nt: TGCAGTGCTAGCCTTAAGCTAGGCGCAGATACGCAGTATTTT; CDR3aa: CSASLKLGADTQYF
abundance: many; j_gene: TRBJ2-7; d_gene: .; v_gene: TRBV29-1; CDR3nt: TGCAGCGTCACTGCCGTTGAAAGGAGATACGAGCAGTACTTC; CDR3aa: CSVTAVERRYEQYF
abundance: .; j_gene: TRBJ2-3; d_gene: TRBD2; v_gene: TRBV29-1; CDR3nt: TGCAGCGTTGTTTTCCGGGGGGACACAGATACGCAGTATTTT; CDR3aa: CSVVFRGDTDTQYF
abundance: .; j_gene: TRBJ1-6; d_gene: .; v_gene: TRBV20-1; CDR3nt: TGCAGTGCTAGACCTCCGGAGGGGAGCTCCTATAATTCACCCCTCCACTTT; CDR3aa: CSARPPEGSSYNSPLHF
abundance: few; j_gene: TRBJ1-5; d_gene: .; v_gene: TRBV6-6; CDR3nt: TGTGCCAGCAGCTCGACCTTGGGATCGGGTCAGCCCCAGCATTTT; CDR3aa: CASSSTLGSGQPQHF
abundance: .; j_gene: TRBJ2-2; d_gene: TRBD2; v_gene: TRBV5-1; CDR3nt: TGCGCCAGCAGCTTGAGGACTAGCGGGGATGCCGGGGAGCTGTTTTTT; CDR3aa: CASSLRTSGDAGELFF